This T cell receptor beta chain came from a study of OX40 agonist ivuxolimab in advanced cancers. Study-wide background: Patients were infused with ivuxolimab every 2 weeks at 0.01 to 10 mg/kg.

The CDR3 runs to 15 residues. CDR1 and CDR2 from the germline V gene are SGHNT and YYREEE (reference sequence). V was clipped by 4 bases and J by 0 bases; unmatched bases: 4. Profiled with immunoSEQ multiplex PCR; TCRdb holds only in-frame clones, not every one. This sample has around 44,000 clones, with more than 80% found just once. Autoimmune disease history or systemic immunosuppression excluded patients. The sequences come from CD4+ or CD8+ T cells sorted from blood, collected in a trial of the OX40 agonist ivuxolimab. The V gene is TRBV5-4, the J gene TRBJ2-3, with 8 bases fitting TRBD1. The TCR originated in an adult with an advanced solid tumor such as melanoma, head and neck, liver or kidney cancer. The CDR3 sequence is CASSTRQGSTDTQYF. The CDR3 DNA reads TGTGCCAGCAGCACAAGACAGGGGAGCACAGATACGCAGTATTTT.